Only a few counts were recorded for the clone carrying this T cell receptor (beta chain). Next came a second PCR, run for roughly 6 to 11 cycles, which used a sample-barcoded 5' primer along with a J-beta primer mix. TCRdb analysed the 5' RACE reads with MiXCR anew, one entry per CDR3 protein. The sample holds around 1,000,000 distinct CDR3 sequences; under 30% are singletons and the top ten take less than 0.75%. The data were obtained in a study of blood T cells in healthy people across ages. The germline CDR1 and CDR2 sequences are SGHTA and FQGNSA. The CDR3 is 12 amino acids. V lost 4 bases and J lost 6; bases outside the gene matches: 2. Another study also made use of these data, one on T cells of mothers and their children. As reported in that work: None of the identified T cell clones proved to be persistent microchimeric clones.

The chain employs TRBV7-2 and TRBJ1-2, with TRBD1 matching over 7 bases. This sequence originates from a girl aged 2 to 10 in good health. Material: blood. The CDR3 DNA sequence: TGTGCCAGCAGCTCGACAGGGAATGGCTACACCTTC. It codes for CASSSTGNGYTF.